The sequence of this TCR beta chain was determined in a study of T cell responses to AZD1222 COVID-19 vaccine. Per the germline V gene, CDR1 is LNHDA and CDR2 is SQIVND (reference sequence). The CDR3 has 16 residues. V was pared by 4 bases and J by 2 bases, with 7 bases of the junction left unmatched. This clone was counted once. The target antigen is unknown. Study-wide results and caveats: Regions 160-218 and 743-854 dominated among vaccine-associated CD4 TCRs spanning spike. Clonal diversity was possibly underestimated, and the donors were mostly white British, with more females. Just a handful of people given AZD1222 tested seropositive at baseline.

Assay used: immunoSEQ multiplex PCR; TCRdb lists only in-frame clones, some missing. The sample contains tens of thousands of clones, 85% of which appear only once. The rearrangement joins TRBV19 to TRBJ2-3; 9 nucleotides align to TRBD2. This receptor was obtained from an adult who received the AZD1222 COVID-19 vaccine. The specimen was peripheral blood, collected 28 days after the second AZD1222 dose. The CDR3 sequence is CASSKGLATDTDTQYF. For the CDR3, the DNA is TGTGCCAGTAGTAAAGGACTAGCGACAGACACAGATACGCAGTATTTT. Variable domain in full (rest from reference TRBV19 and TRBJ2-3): DGGITQSPKYLFRKEGQNVTLSCEQNLNHDAMYWYRQDPGQGLRLIYYSQIVNDFQKGDIAEGYSVSREKKESFPLTVTSAQKNPTAFYLCASSKGLATDTDTQYFGPGTRLTVL.